This T cell receptor (beta chain) was sequenced during a study of blood T cells in healthy people across ages. Trimming stripped 0 bases from V and 5 bases from J, with 8 bases between. This CDR3 has 15 residues. Comments on this clonotype: The antigen is unknown.

The study drew donors from healthy Caucasian individuals in Russia aged roughly 6 to 90. Notes on the study in general: Naive T cell percentage strongly correlated with TCR beta diversity.

Sample-barcoded 5' priming and a J-beta primer mix drove a second PCR of roughly 6 to 12 cycles. Each cDNA was tagged by a template-switch adaptor containing 12 random nucleotides. Using its own MiXCR run on the 5' RACE reads, TCRdb lists one record per CDR3 protein. The data hold roughly 1,700,000 distinct CDR3 sequences, with approximately 28% observed a single time. The sequence came from a woman aged 25 to 39 in good health. The J gene is TRBJ2-6, the V gene TRBV12-3 or TRBV12-4, with D tentatively TRBD1 (5 bases). The sample was blood. CDR3: CASSLAGARANVLTF. CDR3 bases: TGTGCCAGCAGTTTAGCTGGGGCCCGGGCCAACGTCCTGACTTTC.